Listed below are T cell receptor beta chains from one sample, sequenced in a study of control samples from healthy donors and cancer patients. Using immunoSEQ multiplex PCR, the repertoire was profiled, and TCRdb retains in-frame clones only, with some absent. This sample has roughly 55,000 clones, with 90% to 96% found just once. The sample consisted of blood. These receptors originate from a woman under 30 in good health. The CDR3 runs from the conserved cysteine through the conserved F or W. Fields, in order: V gene, J gene, D gene, CDR3 DNA, CDR3 protein. The D gene is left open where the match is weak.

>TRBV19|TRBJ1-1|NA
TGTGCCAGTAGGATGTGGAACACTGAAGCTTTCTTT
CASRMWNTEAFF
>TRBV7-2|TRBJ1-1|NA
TGTGCCAGCAGCTTAGTCGTGAACACTGAAGCTTTCTTT
CASSLVVNTEAFF
>TRBV2|TRBJ1-2|NA
TGTGCCAGCAGCGGCCAGGGGACTAGGGATGGCTACACCTTC
CASSGQGTRDGYTF
>TRBV5-1|TRBJ2-4|NA
TGCGCCAGCAGCTTGGGGAAGGGGTACATTCAGTACTTC
CASSLGKGYIQYF
>TRBV15|TRBJ2-7|NA
TGTGCCACCAGAAGATCCTACCTAGTAGACGAGCAGTACTTC
CATRRSYLVDEQYF
>TRBV2|TRBJ2-2|TRBD2
TGTGCCAGCAGAGGACTAGCGGGGGCAAACACCGGGGAGCTGTTTTTT
CASRGLAGANTGELFF
>TRBV24-1|TRBJ1-1|NA
TGTGCCACCAGTGATTTGGAGGCGTGGGGAGGGGGTTTCCTTTCTGAAGCTTTCTTT
CATSDLEAWGGGFLSEAFF
>TRBV2|TRBJ2-5|TRBD1
TGTGCCAGCAGTGAAAGGGACAGGGTATACTTC
CASSERDRVYF
>TRBV6-1|TRBJ1-5|NA
TGTGCCAGCAGCACCGGGGGGCGTCAGCCCCAGCATTTT
CASSTGGRQPQHF
>TRBV10-1|TRBJ1-2|NA
TGCGCCAGCAGTTCGTCCGGGGACTATGGCTACACCTTC
CASSSSGDYGYTF
>TRBV10-3|TRBJ1-6|NA
TGTGCCATCAGGGACAGAAACGCGAATTCACCCCTCCACTTT
CAIRDRNANSPLHF
>TRBV29-1|TRBJ2-3|TRBD2
TGCAGCGTTGATAGCGGGGGCAGGACAGATACGCAGTATTTT
CSVDSGGRTDTQYF
>TRBV27|TRBJ1-6|NA
TGTGCCAGCAGTCGAGACAGGCCTAATTCACCCCTCCACTTT
CASSRDRPNSPLHF
>TRBV6-5|TRBJ2-2|NA
TGTGCCAGCATCCTGACAGGGAACACCGGGGAGCTGTTTTTT
CASILTGNTGELFF
>TRBV7-9|TRBJ1-1|NA
TGTGCCAGCAGCTTAGCGCAGGTGCAGAACACTGAAGCTTTCTTT
CASSLAQVQNTEAFF
>TRBV27|TRBJ1-5|NA
TGTGCCAGCAGTTTATGGGGGGGGGATTATAGCAATCAGCCCCAGCATTTT
CASSLWGGDYSNQPQHF
>TRBV30|TRBJ1-3|NA
TGTGCCTGGAGTCAGGACTCCTCTGGAAACACCATATATTTT
CAWSQDSSGNTIYF
>TRBV2|TRBJ1-4|TRBD1
TGTGCCAGCAGTGAACGGGACAGGGGGAGAATAAGTGAAAAACTGTTTTTT
CASSERDRGRISEKLFF
>TRBV6-5|TRBJ2-7|TRBD1
TGTGCCAGCAGCCTCTCGGGACAGTCCTACGAGCAGTACTTC
CASSLSGQSYEQYF